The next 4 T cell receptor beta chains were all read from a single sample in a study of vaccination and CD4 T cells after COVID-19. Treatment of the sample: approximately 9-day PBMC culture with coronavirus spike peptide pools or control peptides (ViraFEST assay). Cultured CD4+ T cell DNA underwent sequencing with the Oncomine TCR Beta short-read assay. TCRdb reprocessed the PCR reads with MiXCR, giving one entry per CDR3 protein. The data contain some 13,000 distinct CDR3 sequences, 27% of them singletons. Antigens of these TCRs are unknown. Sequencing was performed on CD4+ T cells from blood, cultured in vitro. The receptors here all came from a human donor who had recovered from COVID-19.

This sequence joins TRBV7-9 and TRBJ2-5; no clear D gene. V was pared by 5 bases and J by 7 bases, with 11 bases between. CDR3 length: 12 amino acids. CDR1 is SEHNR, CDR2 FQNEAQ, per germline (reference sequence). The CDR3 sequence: CASSLPMGTQYF. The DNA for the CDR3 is TGTGCCAGCAGCCTACCAATGGGGACCCAGTACTTC.

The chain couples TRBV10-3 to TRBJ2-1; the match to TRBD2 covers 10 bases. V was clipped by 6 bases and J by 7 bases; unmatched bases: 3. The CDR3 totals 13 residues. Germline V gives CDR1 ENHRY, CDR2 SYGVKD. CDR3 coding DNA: TGTGCCATCAGAGGGACTAGCGAGAATGAGCAGTTCTTC. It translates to CAIRGTSENEQFF.

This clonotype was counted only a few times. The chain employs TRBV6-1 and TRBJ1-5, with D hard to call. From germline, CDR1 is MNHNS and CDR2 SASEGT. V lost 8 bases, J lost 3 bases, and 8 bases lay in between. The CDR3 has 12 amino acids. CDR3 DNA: TGTGCCAGCCAGAGTAACAATCAGCCCCAGCATTTT. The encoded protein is CASQSNNQPQHF.

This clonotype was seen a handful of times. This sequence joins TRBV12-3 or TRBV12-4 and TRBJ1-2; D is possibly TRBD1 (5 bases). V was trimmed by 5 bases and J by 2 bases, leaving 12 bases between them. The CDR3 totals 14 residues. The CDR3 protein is CASSGGVSNYGYTF. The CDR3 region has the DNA TGTGCCAGCAGTGGGGGGGTATCGAACTATGGCTACACCTTC.